This TCR beta chain was obtained from a study of PD-L1 blockade in urothelial cancer. Study in general: It was around 2014 that patients started atezolizumab at 1,200 mg intravenously every 3 weeks. From 0 to 3 prior chemotherapy regimens had been given to the patients.

Time point defined: pretreatment peripheral blood. The study enrolled patients with locally advanced or metastatic urothelial carcinoma. This table comes from immunoSEQ multiplex PCR, and its TCRdb copy is limited to in-frame clones, with some not included. The data contain 60,000 to 65,000 clones, 81% of them singletons. The CDR3 totals 16 residues. Germline-derived CDR1 and CDR2 are MRHNA and SNTAGT. The ends were cut back, 3 bases at V and 5 bases at J, with 19 bases in the middle. Sequenced here: PBMCs, sampled around atezolizumab (anti-PD-L1) treatment. This chain links TRBV6-4 with TRBJ1-2; weak D call: TRBD1 (6 bases). The sequence was collected from a man between 65 and 85 years old with urothelial cancer. The CDR3 protein is CASSEKGVPRQYGYTF. Here the CDR3 DNA reads TGTGCCAGCAGTGAAAAGGGGGTCCCCCGTCAATATGGCTACACCTTC.